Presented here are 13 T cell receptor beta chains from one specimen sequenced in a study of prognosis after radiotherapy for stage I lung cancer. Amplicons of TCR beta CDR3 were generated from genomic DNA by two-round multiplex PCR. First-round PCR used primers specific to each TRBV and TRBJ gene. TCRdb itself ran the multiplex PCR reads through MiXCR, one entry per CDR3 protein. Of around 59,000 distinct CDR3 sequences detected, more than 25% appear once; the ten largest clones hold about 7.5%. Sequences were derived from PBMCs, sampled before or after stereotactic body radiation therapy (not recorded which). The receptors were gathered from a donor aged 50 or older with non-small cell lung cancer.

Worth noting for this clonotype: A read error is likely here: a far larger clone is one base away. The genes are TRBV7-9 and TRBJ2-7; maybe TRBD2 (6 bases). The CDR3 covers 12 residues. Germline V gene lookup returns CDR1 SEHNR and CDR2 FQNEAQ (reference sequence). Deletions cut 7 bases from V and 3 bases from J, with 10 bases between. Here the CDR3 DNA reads TGTGCCAGCACCTCGGGACTCTACGAGCAGTACTTC. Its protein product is CASTSGLYEQYF. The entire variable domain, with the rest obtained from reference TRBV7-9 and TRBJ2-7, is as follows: DTGVSQNPRHKITKRGQNVTFRCDPISEHNRLYWYRQTLGQGPEFLTYFQNEAQLEKSRLLSDRFSAERPKGSFSTLEIQRTEQGDSAMYLCASTSGLYEQYFGPGTRLTVT.

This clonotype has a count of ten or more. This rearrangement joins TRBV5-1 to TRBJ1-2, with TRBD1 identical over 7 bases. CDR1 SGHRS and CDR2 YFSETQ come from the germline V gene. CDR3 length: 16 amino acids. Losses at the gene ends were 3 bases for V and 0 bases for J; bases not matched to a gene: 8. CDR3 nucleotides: TGCGCCAGCAGCTATTCACAGGGGCCCTCTAACTATGGCTACACCTTC. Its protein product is CASSYSQGPSNYGYTF.

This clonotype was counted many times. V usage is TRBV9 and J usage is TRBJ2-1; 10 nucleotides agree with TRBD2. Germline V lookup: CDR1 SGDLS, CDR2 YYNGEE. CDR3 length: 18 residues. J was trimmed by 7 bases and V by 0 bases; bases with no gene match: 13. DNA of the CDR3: TGTGCCAGCAGCGTAGGCCCCTTACTAGCGGGGTGGGCGAATGAGCAGTTCTTC. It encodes CASSVGPLLAGWANEQFF.

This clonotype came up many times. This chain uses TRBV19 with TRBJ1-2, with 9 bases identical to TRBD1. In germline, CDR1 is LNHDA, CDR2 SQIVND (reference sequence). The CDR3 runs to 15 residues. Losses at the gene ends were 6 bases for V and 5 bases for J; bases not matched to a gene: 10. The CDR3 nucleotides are TGTGCCAGTAGAACCGGGACAGGGAATCTGTATGGCTACACCTTC. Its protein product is CASRTGTGNLYGYTF.

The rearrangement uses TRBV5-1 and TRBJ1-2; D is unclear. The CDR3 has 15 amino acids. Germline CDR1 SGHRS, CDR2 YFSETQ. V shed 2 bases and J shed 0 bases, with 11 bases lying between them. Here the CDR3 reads CASSFAVAANYGYTF. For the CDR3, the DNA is TGCGCCAGCAGCTTTGCTGTGGCAGCTAACTATGGCTACACCTTC.

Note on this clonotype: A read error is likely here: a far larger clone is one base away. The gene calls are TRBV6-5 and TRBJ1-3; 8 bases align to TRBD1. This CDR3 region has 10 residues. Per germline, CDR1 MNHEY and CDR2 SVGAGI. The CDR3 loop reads CTSSTPTGDF. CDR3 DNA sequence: TGTACCAGCAGTACCCCGACAGGGGATTTT.

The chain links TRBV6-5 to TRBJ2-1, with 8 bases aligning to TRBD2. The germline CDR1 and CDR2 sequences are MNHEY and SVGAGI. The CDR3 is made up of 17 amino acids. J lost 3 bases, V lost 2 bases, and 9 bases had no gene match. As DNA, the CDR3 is TGTGCCAGCAGTTACAATCTGCGGGGGGACTTCTACAATGAGCAGTTCTTC. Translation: CASSYNLRGDFYNEQFF.

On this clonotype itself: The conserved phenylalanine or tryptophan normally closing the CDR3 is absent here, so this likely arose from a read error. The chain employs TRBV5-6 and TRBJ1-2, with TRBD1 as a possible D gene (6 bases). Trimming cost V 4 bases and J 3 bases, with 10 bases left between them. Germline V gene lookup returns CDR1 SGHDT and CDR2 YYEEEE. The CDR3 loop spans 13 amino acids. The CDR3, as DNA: TGTGCCAGCAGCCCCGGGACACACTATGGCTACACCTAC. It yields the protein CASSPGTHYGYTY.

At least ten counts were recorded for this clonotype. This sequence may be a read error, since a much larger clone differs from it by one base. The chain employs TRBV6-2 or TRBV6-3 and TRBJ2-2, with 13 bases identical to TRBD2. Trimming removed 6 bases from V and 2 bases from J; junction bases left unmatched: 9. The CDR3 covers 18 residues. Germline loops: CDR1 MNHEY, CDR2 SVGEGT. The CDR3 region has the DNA TGTGCCAGCAGCCCCGGACTAGCGGGGGCTACTAACACCGGGGAGCTGTTTTTT. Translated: CASSPGLAGATNTGELFF.

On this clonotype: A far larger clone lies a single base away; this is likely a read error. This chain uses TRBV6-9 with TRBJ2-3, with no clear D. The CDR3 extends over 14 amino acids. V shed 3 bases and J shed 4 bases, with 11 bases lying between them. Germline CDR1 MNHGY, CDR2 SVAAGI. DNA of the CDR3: TGTGCCAGCAGTTACATTTTGGTGCCAGATACGCAGTATTTT. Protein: CASSYILVPDTQYF.

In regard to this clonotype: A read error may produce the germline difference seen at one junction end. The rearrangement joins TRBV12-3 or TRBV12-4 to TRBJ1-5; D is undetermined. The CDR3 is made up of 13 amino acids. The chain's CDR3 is CASSLDANKPQNF. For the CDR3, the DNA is TGTGCCAGCAGTTTGGACGCCAATAAGCCCCAGAATTTT.

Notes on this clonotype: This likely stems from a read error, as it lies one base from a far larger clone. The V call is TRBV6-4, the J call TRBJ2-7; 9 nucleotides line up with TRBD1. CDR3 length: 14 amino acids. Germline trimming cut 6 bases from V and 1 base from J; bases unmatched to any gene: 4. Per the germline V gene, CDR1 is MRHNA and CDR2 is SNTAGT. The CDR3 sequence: CASRRDRVSYEQYF. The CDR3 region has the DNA TGTGCCAGCAGGAGGGACAGGGTATCCTACGAGCAGTACTTC.

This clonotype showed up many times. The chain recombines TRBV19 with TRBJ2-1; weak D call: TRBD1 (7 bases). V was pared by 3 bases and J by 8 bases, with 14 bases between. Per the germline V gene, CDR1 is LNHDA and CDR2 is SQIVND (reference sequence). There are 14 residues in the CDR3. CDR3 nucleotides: TGTGCCAGTAGTATCGGAGGAGGGGGCGATGAGCAGTTCTTC. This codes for CASSIGGGGDEQFF.